Listed below are T cell receptor beta chains from one sample, sequenced in a study of blood T cell repertoires in COVID-19. Data came from immunoSEQ multiplex PCR; TCRdb stores just in-frame clones and leaves some out. The repertoire holds 200,000 to 250,000 clones, with around 84% as singletons. The material sequenced was peripheral blood. The receptors were sampled from a woman of 80 years or more with active or convalescent COVID-19. The CDR3 runs from the conserved cysteine through the conserved F or W. A D gene is named only where the DNA matches it firmly. Clone size is given for some rows only: seen once, a few or many times, or a class if the clone is expanded.

cdr3_aa	cdr3_nt	v_call	j_call	clone_size	d_call
CASSKVRRQGFRPSNTGELFF	TGTGCCAGCAGTAAAGTGAGGAGACAGGGGTTCCGCCCGTCGAACACCGGGGAGCTGTTTTTT	TRBV6-1	TRBJ2-2	.	TRBD1
CASSPGQINQPQHF	TGTGCCAGCTCACCGGGACAGATCAATCAGCCCCAGCATTTT	TRBV18	TRBJ1-5	.	TRBD1
CASSLGLGVQAYEQYF	TGTGCCAGCAGCTTGGGTCTGGGTGTACAGGCCTACGAGCAGTACTTC	TRBV5-8	TRBJ2-7	.	.
CASSQLQGANTQYF	TGTGCCAGCAGTCAACTACAGGGGGCAAATACGCAGTATTTT	TRBV6-5	TRBJ2-3	few	TRBD1
CSATWGGLQETQYF	TGCAGCGCGACCTGGGGAGGACTCCAAGAGACCCAGTACTTC	TRBV29-1	TRBJ2-5	.	.
CASSLDAELDTQYF	TGTGCCAGCAGCCTAGATGCGGAGCTAGATACGCAGTATTTT	TRBV7-9	TRBJ2-3	.	.
CASSPRLAGGNYNEQFF	TGTGCCAGCAGCCCGAGACTAGCGGGGGGAAACTACAATGAGCAGTTCTTC	TRBV5-4	TRBJ2-1	.	TRBD2
CASSLSGTDYEQYF	TGTGCCAGCAGCCTTTCCGGGACAGATTACGAGCAGTACTTC	TRBV7-9	TRBJ2-7	.	TRBD1
CSVGVAGANTGELFF	TGCAGCGTTGGAGTAGCGGGGGCGAACACCGGGGAGCTGTTTTTT	TRBV29-1	TRBJ2-2	.	TRBD2
CASTIATDTQYF	TGTGCCAGCACCATAGCAACAGATACGCAGTATTTT	TRBV28	TRBJ2-3	.	.
CASSSGTGTYEQYF	TGTGCCAGTAGTTCCGGGACAGGAACCTACGAGCAGTACTTC	TRBV19	TRBJ2-7	.	TRBD1
CASSWDRGTYNEQFF	TGTGCCAGCAGCTGGGACAGGGGGACCTACAATGAGCAGTTCTTC	TRBV7-3	TRBJ2-1	.	TRBD1
CASARGTTYNEQFF	TGTGCCAGCGCACGGGGGACTACCTACAATGAGCAGTTCTTC	TRBV6-4	TRBJ2-1	.	TRBD2
CASTLPDRGNSPLHF	TGTGCCAGCACCCTCCCGGACAGGGGTAATTCACCCCTCCACTTT	TRBV28	TRBJ1-6	.	TRBD1
CASTQTGDFTYEQYF	TGTGCCAGCACCCAGACAGGAGACTTTACCTACGAGCAGTACTTC	TRBV2	TRBJ2-7	.	.
CASSRGVGEKLFF	TGTGCTAGCTCGCGGGGGGTCGGTGAAAAACTGTTTTTT	TRBV7-7	TRBJ1-4	.	.
CASSTTGFGNQPQHF	TGTGCCAGCAGCACGACAGGGTTTGGCAATCAGCCCCAGCATTTT	TRBV28	TRBJ1-5	.	TRBD1
CASSLSVGGGDTYEQYF	TGTGCCAGCAGCTTAAGTGTGGGCGGGGGGGACACCTACGAGCAGTACTTC	TRBV7-2	TRBJ2-7	.	TRBD2
CASSMDKTVEAFF	TGTGCCAGCTCGATGGATAAGACAGTTGAAGCTTTCTTT	TRBV18	TRBJ1-1	.	.
CASSERLAGLSTDTQYF	TGTGCCAGCAGCGAAAGACTAGCGGGATTGAGCACAGATACGCAGTATTTT	TRBV5-6	TRBJ2-3	once	TRBD2
CAWSLQGGVYLTDTQYF	TGTGCCTGGAGTTTACAAGGCGGCGTTTACCTCACAGATACGCAGTATTTT	TRBV30	TRBJ2-3	.	.
CASPTWGHANTGELFF	TGTGCCAGCCCGACCTGGGGGCACGCGAACACCGGGGAGCTGTTTTTT	TRBV9	TRBJ2-2	few	.
CASSISASGGVGEKLFF	TGTGCCAGTAGTATATCGGCCTCGGGGGGCGTCGGTGAAAAACTGTTTTTT	TRBV19	TRBJ1-4	.	.
CASSADSYNEQFF	TGTGCCAGCAGCGCCGACTCTTACAATGAGCAGTTCTTC	TRBV7-3	TRBJ2-1	.	.
CATAGQGVGYTF	TGTGCCACCGCGGGACAGGGGGTTGGCTACACCTTC	TRBV10-3	TRBJ1-2	.	TRBD1
CASSVGSGRKDGELFF	TGTGCCAGCAGCGTAGGTAGCGGGAGGAAGGACGGGGAGCTGTTTTTT	TRBV9	TRBJ2-2	.	TRBD2
CASSWGGGLPSSGNTIYF	TGCGCCAGCAGCTGGGGAGGGGGGCTACCCAGCTCTGGAAACACCATATATTTT	TRBV5-1	TRBJ1-3	once	.
CASSLGRFEPQHF	TGTGCCAGCAGTTTGGGCCGATTCGAGCCCCAGCATTTT	TRBV12-3/TRBV12-4	TRBJ1-5	few	.
CASEGQLYEQYF	TGTGCCAGCGAGGGACAGCTATACGAGCAGTACTTC	TRBV6-5	TRBJ2-7	.	TRBD1